The 20 T cell receptor beta chains below come from one sample, sequenced in a study of glioma-infiltrating T cells. TCR alpha and beta CDR3 regions were amplified from RNA using iRepertoire nested multiplex PCR. MiXCR was run by TCRdb on the multiplex PCR reads, yielding one entry per CDR3 protein. The profile shows some 90,000 distinct CDR3 sequences, about 40% of them singletons. Sequencing was done on a sample of glioma tissue, nonneoplastic brain tissue, or PBMCs (not recorded which). The receptors were sampled from a human donor with low-grade glioma or glioblastoma, undergoing nonglioma brain surgery, or in good health (not recorded which).

Ten or more counts support this clonotype. The CDR3, as DNA: TGTGCCAGCGGCACCGGGACAGGGCTTCAAGAGACCCAGTACTTC. This sequence encodes CASGTGTGLQETQYF. This chain connects TRBV25-1 to TRBJ2-5; 9 nucleotides align to TRBD1. The CDR3 length is 15 residues. The trim removed 8 bases at V and 2 bases at J, leaving 9 bases unmatched. Germline CDR1 reads MGHDK; CDR2 reads SYGVNS. Full variable domain (missing parts from reference TRBV25-1 and TRBJ2-5): EADIYQTPRYLVIGTGKKITLECSQTMGHDKMYWYQQDPGMELHLIHYSYGVNSTEKGDLSSESTVSRIRTEHFPLTLESARPSHTSQYLCASGTGTGLQETQYFGPGTRLLVL.

Turning to this clonotype: A much larger clone differs by one base, so this may be a read error. CDR3 DNA sequence: TGTGCCAGCAGCGGTCCGGAGAATACGCAGTATTTT. Residues: CASSGPENTQYF. J is TRBJ2-3 and V is TRBV7-6; no definite D call. This CDR3 comprises 12 residues. Trimming removed 5 bases at V and 7 bases at J, with 10 bases between. CDR1 SGHVS and CDR2 FNYEAQ come from the germline V gene. Using reference TRBV7-6 and TRBJ2-3 for the parts outside the CDR3, the full variable domain is GAGVSQSPRYKVTKRGQDVALRCDPISGHVSLYWYRQALGQGPEFLTYFNYEAQQDKSGLPNDRFSAERPEGSISTLTIQRTEQRDSAMYRCASSGPENTQYFGPGTRLTVL.

This clonotype was seen at least ten times. The V gene is TRBV3-1, the J gene TRBJ1-5; D unclear. Germline V gene lookup returns CDR1 LGHDT and CDR2 YNNKEL (reference sequence). The CDR3 sequence is 12 residues long. Trimming cost V 1 base and J 7 bases, with 5 bases left between them. The CDR3 bases are TGTGCCAGCAGCCAAGTGGGACAGCCCCAGCATTTT. This sequence encodes CASSQVGQPQHF.

This clonotype was seen at least ten times. The V and J genes are TRBV27 and TRBJ2-3; 7 nucleotides agree with TRBD2. The CDR3 sequence is 13 residues long. Germline lookup yields CDR1 MNHEY and CDR2 SMNVEV (reference sequence). Trimming removed 1 base from V and 6 bases from J; junction bases left unmatched: 1. CDR3 protein: CASSLFGRDTQYF. For the CDR3, the DNA is TGTGCCAGCAGTTTATTCGGGAGGGATACGCAGTATTTT.

This clonotype was picked up many times. The chain carries TRBV20-1 and TRBJ2-1; 10 nucleotides agree with TRBD2. This CDR3 has 14 amino acids. CDR1 DFQATT and CDR2 SNEGSKA come from the germline V gene (reference sequence). With V trimmed by 5 bases and J by 3 bases, 4 bases remained unmatched. DNA for the CDR3: TGCAGTGCTGAGGAGCGGGGGGGCTACAATGAGCAGTTCTTC. Residues: CSAEERGGYNEQFF.

This rearrangement joins TRBV13 to TRBJ2-7, with a possible D match to TRBD1 (6 bases). The CDR3 covers 14 residues. Germline CDR1 PRHDT, CDR2 FYEKMQ (reference sequence). Trimming took off 5 bases at V and 2 bases at J, with 13 bases between the two ends. The CDR3 DNA sequence: TGTGCCAGCAGCCCAAACAGGGTCCCCTACGAGCAGTACTTC. Its translation: CASSPNRVPYEQYF.

This clonotype was picked up many times. J is TRBJ2-1 and V is TRBV4-1; D remains unclear. Germline V lookup: CDR1 MGHRA, CDR2 YSYEKL. The CDR3 spans 15 residues. Between the trimmed V and J ends, which lost 4 bases and 4 bases, there was a span of 14 bases. CDR3 in DNA: TGCGCCAGCAGCCCCACCACCTCACGGTACAATGAGCAGTTCTTC. It is translated as CASSPTTSRYNEQFF.

This clonotype was counted many times. The chain joins TRBV19 to TRBJ2-1; possibly TRBD1 for D (6 bases). V dropped 5 bases and J dropped 5 bases, with 10 bases sitting between them. The CDR3 runs 13 residues. Germline CDR1 is LNHDA and CDR2 is SQIVND (reference sequence). CDR3 DNA sequence: TGTGCCAGTAGTCAGGGGAACCACAATGAGCAGTTCTTC. Translating it yields CASSQGNHNEQFF.

The chain links TRBV6-2 or TRBV6-3 to TRBJ2-7; D unresolved. CDR3 length: 15 amino acids. The germline gives CDR1 MNHEY, CDR2 SVGEGT. V was shortened by 4 bases and J by 7 bases, with 20 bases between the two germline ends. CDR3 coding DNA: TGTGCCAGCAGTTCCGTATTCTTAGGTTCACATGAGCAGTACTTC. Translation: CASSSVFLGSHEQYF.

Details on this clonotype: Germline is not matched at one junction end, which may reflect a read error. This sequence joins TRBV6-5 and TRBJ1-1; D unresolved. The germline V gene encodes CDR1 MNHEY and CDR2 SVGAGI. The CDR3 spans 14 residues. CDR3 region: CASSYFRSGTEASF. The CDR3 DNA sequence: TGTGCCAGCAGTTATTTTAGGAGTGGAACTGAAGCTTCCTTT.

As for this clonotype: The CDR3 does not close with the conserved phenylalanine or tryptophan, likely indicating a read error. The chain has TRBV28 and TRBJ2-5; TRBD2 matches 7 bases. The germline gives CDR1 MDHEN, CDR2 SYDVKM. Germline trimming cut 2 bases from V and 4 bases from J; bases unmatched to any gene: 1. CDR3 length equals 13 residues. The DNA for the CDR3 is TGTGCCAGCAGTTTAGCGGGAGCAGAGACCCAGTACCTC. Amino acids: CASSLAGAETQYL.

Remarks on this clonotype: A single base separates this from a much larger clone, so it may be a read error. The rearrangement links TRBV18 to TRBJ1-5; 9 nucleotides agree with TRBD1. The CDR3 runs 15 residues. Per germline, CDR1 KGHSH and CDR2 LQKENI. CDR3 protein: CAISPLQGADQPQHF. CDR3 DNA sequence: TGTGCCATCTCACCGCTACAGGGGGCGGATCAGCCCCAGCATTTT.

This clonotype was detected ten times or more. This chain uses TRBV11-2 with TRBJ1-2; D gene ambiguous. The CDR3 extends over 16 amino acids. V shed 1 base and J shed 6 bases, with 18 bases lying between them. Per the germline V gene, CDR1 is SGHAT and CDR2 is FQNNGV. The CDR3 nucleotides read TGTGCCAGCAGCTTAGCCCCCGCCGGGGATTGGCATGGCTACACCTTC. It specifies CASSLAPAGDWHGYTF.

There are many counts of this clonotype. The chain couples TRBV28 to TRBJ2-5; 10 positions agree with TRBD1. V dropped 1 base and J dropped 2; count of bases not matched to a gene: 10. Germline CDR1 MDHEN, CDR2 SYDVKM. This CDR3 contains 18 residues. The DNA for the CDR3 is TGTGCCAGCAGTTTATCCACAAGGGACAGGGGCCGGCAAGAGACCCAGTACTTC. Translating gives CASSLSTRDRGRQETQYF.

This clonotype occurred a few times. The chain employs TRBV11-2 and TRBJ2-7; no clear D. Germline V gene sequence: CDR1 SGHAT, CDR2 FQNNGV. Trimming removed 1 base at V and 4 bases at J, with 11 bases between. This CDR3 is built from 14 residues. The CDR3: CASSLAENPYEQYF. CDR3 coding DNA: TGTGCCAGCAGCTTAGCAGAAAATCCGTACGAGCAGTACTTC.

This clonotype appeared many times. The V and J genes are TRBV19 and TRBJ2-7; 8 bases align to TRBD1. This CDR3 is built from 15 residues. The germline CDR1 and CDR2 sequences are LNHDA and SQIVND (reference sequence). J gave up 3 bases and V 1 base, and 5 bases lay outside the gene matches. In nucleotides, the CDR3 is TGTGCCAGTAGTATAGGAGGAGGGACAGGCTACGAGCAGTACTTC. Encoded protein: CASSIGGGTGYEQYF.

This clonotype was seen just once. This chain joins TRBV6-5 and TRBJ2-1; D may be TRBD1 or TRBD2 (6 bases each). The CDR3 extends over 16 amino acids. V was trimmed by 2 bases and J by 7 bases, leaving 18 bases between them. CDR1 is MNHEY and CDR2 is SVGAGI in the germline V gene. The CDR3 nucleotides read TGTGCCAGCAGTTACGGGTCGGGGGCTTGCGCGAATGAGCAGTTCTTC. It translates to CASSYGSGACANEQFF.

This clonotype was counted at least ten times. The chain couples TRBV5-1 to TRBJ1-1; perhaps TRBD1 as D (6 bases). V shed 2 bases and J shed 5 bases, with 13 bases lying between them. There are 14 residues in the CDR3. Germline CDR1 and CDR2: SGHRS and YFSETQ. The CDR3 DNA reads as TGCGCCAGCAGCTTCACAGGGAGATATACTGAAGCTTTCTTT. Its protein is CASSFTGRYTEAFF.

The genes are TRBV28 and TRBJ2-5; TRBD2 matches at 13 bases. Germline-derived CDR1 and CDR2 are MDHEN and SYDVKM. Germline trimming cut 6 bases from V and 1 base from J; bases unmatched to any gene: 5. The CDR3 sequence is 16 residues long. DNA of the CDR3: TGTGCCAGCAGGTCCGGGACTAGCGGGGTCCAAGAGACCCAGTACTTC. Protein sequence: CASRSGTSGVQETQYF. Together with reference TRBV28 and TRBJ2-5, the CDR3 gives the full variable domain: DVKVTQSSRYLVKRTGEKVFLECVQDMDHENMFWYRQDPGLGLRLIYFSYDVKMKEKGDIPEGYSVSREKKERFSLILESASTNQTSMYLCASRSGTSGVQETQYFGPGTRLLVL.

Concerning this clonotype: A read error is likely, as this CDR3 ends without the conserved phenylalanine or tryptophan. The rearrangement joins TRBV4-1 to TRBJ1-4, with 8 bases matching TRBD1. Germline CDR1 and CDR2: MGHRA and YSYEKL. The CDR3 extends over 15 amino acids. Germline trimming cut 6 bases from V and 8 bases from J; bases unmatched to any gene: 11. The CDR3 bases are TGCGCCAGCAGTCCCCGGACAGGGTTTGGAGAAAAACTGTTTGTT. This translates into CASSPRTGFGEKLFV.